This T cell receptor beta chain was identified during a study of T cells in Graves' hyperthyroidism and ophthalmopathy. Study details: Before any treatment, at initial diagnosis, peripheral blood was collected. Overall study findings and caveats: Ophthalmopathy and stable hyperthyroidism were told apart by a 13 V-J model.

V was clipped by 6 bases and J by 4 bases; unmatched bases: 11. The CDR3 covers 15 residues. Germline loops: CDR1 KGHSH, CDR2 LQKENI. This clonotype was recorded at least ten times. The antigen remains unidentified. TCR beta CDR3 region amplification was performed from RNA transcripts. TCR CDR3 underwent first-round RT-PCR with the HTBI primer set. MiXCR was run by TCRdb on the multiplex PCR reads, yielding one entry per CDR3 protein. The sample lists roughly 640,000 distinct CDR3 sequences; 16% were seen once. Sequenced input: blood. The TCR originated in a woman between 40 and 55 years old with Graves' ophthalmopathy. The chain has TRBV18 and TRBJ1-1; 7 bases fit TRBD1. The CDR3 DNA reads as TGTGCCAGCTCGGCCGGGACAGCTTTCGTCACTGAAGCTTTCTTT. This codes for CASSAGTAFVTEAFF.